This TCR beta chain stems from a study of long-term antiretroviral therapy in people with HIV. Study-wide points: Relative to control repertoires, HIV repertoires exhibited narrower CDR3 length ranges.

At the survey level, the v3.0 immunoSEQ assay was run. The repertoire was sequenced with immunoSEQ multiplex PCR; TCRdb's copy has only in-frame clones and lacks some. The sample contains around 27,000 clones, 80% to 90% of which appear only once. With respect to this clone: Its antigen is unidentified.

The CDR3 sequence is 11 residues long. CDR1 MRHNA and CDR2 SNTAGT come from the germline V gene. Trimming shortened V by 10 bases and J by 5 bases, and 12 bases separated the two germline ends. The sequenced sample was unsorted PBMCs, obtained about 4.5 years after starting antiretroviral therapy. The chain carries TRBV6-4 and TRBJ2-7; the D is unclear. The sequence came from a man between 25 and 39 years old with HIV. This CDR3 reads CATLLVDEQYF. Here the CDR3 DNA reads TGTGCCACCCTCCTTGTGGACGAGCAGTACTTC.